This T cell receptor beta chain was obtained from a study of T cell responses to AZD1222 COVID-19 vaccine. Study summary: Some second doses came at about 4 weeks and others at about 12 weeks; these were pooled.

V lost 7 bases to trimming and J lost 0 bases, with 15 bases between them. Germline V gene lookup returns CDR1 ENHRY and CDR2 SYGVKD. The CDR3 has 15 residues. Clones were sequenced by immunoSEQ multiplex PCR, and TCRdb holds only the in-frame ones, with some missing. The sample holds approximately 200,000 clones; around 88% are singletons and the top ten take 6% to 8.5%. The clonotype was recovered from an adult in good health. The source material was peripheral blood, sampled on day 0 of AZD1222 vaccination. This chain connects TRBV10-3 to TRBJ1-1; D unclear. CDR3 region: CAIKDDSVMNTEAFF. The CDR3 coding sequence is TGTGCCATCAAGGATGACTCAGTCATGAACACTGAAGCTTTCTTT.